These 31 T cell receptor beta chains originate from one sample sequenced in a study of shared clonotypes between healthy human individuals. Naive CD8 cells were CD45RO-negative, positively selected for CCR7, excluding terminally differentiated effector memory CD45RA+ cells. The table came from immunoSEQ multiplex PCR; TCRdb's copy has only in-frame clones and leaves some out. Among roughly 2,000,000 clones listed, just under 95% were seen once. The sample consisted of naive CD8+ T cells sorted from blood. These receptors were collected from a man younger than 35 in good health.

The CDR3 spells CASSLVGSITDTQYF. In nucleotides, the CDR3 is TGTGCCAGCAGCTTGGTGGGTAGTATCACAGATACGCAGTATTTT. The V gene is TRBV5-4, the J gene TRBJ2-3; D is unresolved. CDR3 length: 15 amino acids. V was cut by 0 bases and J by 2 bases, with 10 bases left in between. Germline V lookup: CDR1 SGHNT, CDR2 YYREEE (reference sequence).

The chain combines TRBV11-2 with TRBJ1-1; no firm D call. The germline gives CDR1 SGHAT, CDR2 FQNNGV. V gave up 3 bases and J gave up 6 bases, with 8 bases separating them. The CDR3 is 12 amino acids. CDR3 DNA sequence: TGTGCCAGCAGCTTCGGATCTTCTGAAGCTTTCTTT. Translating gives CASSFGSSEAFF. The entire variable domain, with the rest obtained from reference TRBV11-2 and TRBJ1-1, is as follows: EAGVAQSPRYKIIEKRQSVAFWCNPISGHATLYWYQQILGQGPKLLIQFQNNGVVDDSQLPKDRFSAERLKGVDSTLKIQPAKLEDSAVYLCASSFGSSEAFFGQGTRLTVV.

This chain links TRBV7-6 with TRBJ2-5; 11 bases match TRBD2. This CDR3 contains 18 residues. The germline CDR1 and CDR2 sequences are SGHVS and FNYEAQ. The V segment lost 2 bases and the J segment 5 bases; nucleotides outside the gene matches: 13. In DNA form, the CDR3 reads TGTGCCAGCAGCTTAAAGCCGCTAGCGGGGGGAGGGAAGGAGACCCAGTACTTC. It is translated as CASSLKPLAGGGKETQYF.

The V and J genes are TRBV5-1 and TRBJ2-7; D unclear. Germline CDR1 is SGHRS and CDR2 is YFSETQ. Between the trimmed V and J ends, which lost 2 bases and 1 base, there was a span of 10 bases. The length of the CDR3 is 14 residues. CDR3 coding DNA: TGCGCCAGCAGCTTCTCCGCCAGTTCCTACGAGCAGTACTTC. It is translated as CASSFSASSYEQYF.

Points on this clone: Other DNA sequences in this specimen translate into the identical CDR3. The chain combines TRBV6-5 with TRBJ2-7; TRBD2 might be the D (6 bases). Trimming stripped 4 bases from V and 1 base from J, with 8 bases between. Per germline, CDR1 MNHEY and CDR2 SVGAGI. The CDR3 totals 13 residues. The CDR3 is CASSLGGSYEQYF. The CDR3 DNA reads as TGTGCCAGCAGTTTGGGGGGTTCCTACGAGCAGTACTTC.

A remark on this clone: The sample carries other DNA sequences with the same CDR3. V is TRBV20-1 and J is TRBJ2-7; no definite D call. V was cut by 2 bases and J by 1 base, with 3 bases left in between. CDR1 is DFQATT and CDR2 is SNEGSKA in the germline V gene (reference sequence). The CDR3 length is 11 residues. The CDR3 sequence: CSARFSYEQYF. CDR3 DNA sequence: TGCAGTGCTAGATTTTCCTACGAGCAGTACTTC.

This clone was seen just once. The CDR3 spells CASSLFGQGARETQYF. CDR3 in DNA: TGTGCCAGCAGCTTGTTCGGACAGGGGGCACGAGAGACCCAGTACTTC. V is TRBV5-6 and J is TRBJ2-5; 11 positions match TRBD1. Losses at the gene ends were 1 base for V and 4 bases for J; bases not matched to a gene: 6. Germline V lookup: CDR1 SGHDT, CDR2 YYEEEE. This CDR3 is 16 amino acids long.

Comments on this clone: Other nucleotide sequences from this sample produce the same CDR3. This chain joins TRBV6-5 and TRBJ2-7; D is unclear. CDR1 is MNHEY and CDR2 is SVGAGI in the germline V gene. Trimming took off 2 bases at V and 2 bases at J, with 7 bases between the two ends. The CDR3 runs 13 residues. Here the CDR3 reads CASSYGSPYEQYF. The CDR3 DNA is TGTGCCAGCAGTTACGGTTCACCCTACGAGCAGTACTTC.

The chain links TRBV13 to TRBJ2-5; D gene uncertain. V lost 4 bases, J lost 2 bases, and 11 bases lay in between. Germline lookup yields CDR1 PRHDT and CDR2 FYEKMQ (reference sequence). This CDR3 contains 14 residues. Here the CDR3 reads CASSSLTAQETQYF. CDR3 in DNA: TGTGCCAGCAGCTCACTTACCGCTCAAGAGACCCAGTACTTC.

This rearrangement joins TRBV5-6 to TRBJ2-7; D may be TRBD2 (6 bases). CDR3 length: 15 amino acids. Trimming left V 3 bases short and J 3 bases short, with 16 bases between. Germline V gene lookup returns CDR1 SGHDT and CDR2 YYEEEE. The CDR3 protein is CASSSSALLLYEQYF. The CDR3 DNA reads TGTGCCAGCAGCTCTAGCGCCCTTTTACTCTACGAGCAGTACTTC.

The chain employs TRBV6-5 and TRBJ2-3, with D possibly called TRBD1 or TRBD2 (5 bases each). The CDR3 is 16 amino acids. With 0 bases removed from V and 2 bases from J, the gap between germline ends came to 12 bases. The V gene's germline CDR1 is MNHEY and CDR2 SVGAGI. This CDR3 is CASSYSSGTHTDTQYF. Written as DNA, the CDR3 is TGTGCCAGCAGTTACTCGTCGGGGACCCACACAGATACGCAGTATTTT.

This rearrangement joins TRBV6-5 to TRBJ2-5; perhaps TRBD2 as D (7 bases). Deletions cut 0 bases from V and 3 bases from J, with 14 bases between. Germline CDR1 is MNHEY and CDR2 is SVGAGI. The CDR3 is 16 residues long. Here the CDR3 reads CASSYSEGGREETQYF. CDR3 nucleotide sequence: TGTGCCAGCAGTTACTCGGAGGGGGGGCGGGAAGAGACCCAGTACTTC.

The rearrangement links TRBV13 to TRBJ2-7, with D possibly being TRBD2 (5 bases). The V gene lost 5 bases and the J gene lost 0 bases, with 8 bases spanning the gap. The germline gives CDR1 PRHDT, CDR2 FYEKMQ (reference sequence). The CDR3 runs 13 residues. The CDR3, as DNA: TGTGCCAGCAGCACGGGGAGCTCCTACGAGCAGTACTTC. It translates to CASSTGSSYEQYF.

The rearrangement links TRBV27 to TRBJ2-3; either TRBD1 or TRBD2 may supply D (6 bases each). CDR3 length equals 16 residues. Trimming removed 2 bases at V and 6 bases at J, with 18 bases between. Looked up from germline, CDR1 is MNHEY and CDR2 is SMNVEV (reference sequence). Here the CDR3 reads CASSLIASGARDTQYF. CDR3 DNA sequence: TGTGCCAGCAGTTTAATCGCTTCGGGGGCCAGGGATACGCAGTATTTT.

V is TRBV4-3 and J is TRBJ2-1; no definite D call. The CDR3 is made up of 14 amino acids. Germline V gene sequence: CDR1 LGHNA, CDR2 YSLEER. The V and J ends lost 5 bases and 5 bases respectively, with 13 bases between them. CDR3 DNA: TGCGCCAGCAGCTCGAGTATCCCGGACAATGAGCAGTTCTTC. Amino acid sequence: CASSSSIPDNEQFF.

Comments on this clone: Within the sample, other DNA sequences also encode this same CDR3. The chain joins TRBV9 to TRBJ2-7; 9 nucleotides line up with TRBD2. The germline gives CDR1 SGDLS, CDR2 YYNGEE. With V trimmed by 2 bases and J by 6 bases, 6 bases remained unmatched. The CDR3 extends over 14 amino acids. The CDR3 sequence: CASSVGTSPREQYF. In nucleotides, the CDR3 is TGTGCCAGCAGCGTCGGGACTAGCCCTCGCGAGCAGTACTTC.

The chain is built from TRBV5-6 and TRBJ1-6, with D possibly being TRBD1 (6 bases). The germline V and J ends were trimmed by 6 bases and 9 bases, with 13 bases remaining between them. The CDR3 length is 13 residues. CDR1 is SGHDT and CDR2 is YYEEEE in the germline V gene. This CDR3 reads CASTLQGGSPLHF. The CDR3 DNA reads as TGTGCCAGCACCTTACAGGGAGGTTCACCCCTCCACTTT.

The chain joins TRBV5-1 to TRBJ1-5; 10 bases match TRBD1. Germline CDR1 and CDR2: SGHRS and YFSETQ. The trim removed 2 bases at V and 7 bases at J, leaving 6 bases unmatched. CDR3 length: 15 residues. CDR3 coding DNA: TGCGCCAGCAGCTTAGGGACAGGGGATGGCCAGCCCCAGCATTTT. Translation gives CASSLGTGDGQPQHF.

Comments on this clone: Other DNA sequences of this sample code for an identical CDR3. This chain uses TRBV4-1 with TRBJ2-2; no reliable D call. CDR1 and CDR2 (germline): MGHRA, YSYEKL. The germline V and J ends were trimmed by 4 bases and 0 bases, with 12 bases remaining between them. CDR3 length: 16 amino acids. CDR3 sequence: CASSPLGQTNTGELFF. The CDR3 nucleotides read TGCGCCAGCAGCCCTCTGGGTCAGACGAACACCGGGGAGCTGTTTTTT.

The V and J genes are TRBV14 and TRBJ2-7, with 8 positions matching TRBD1. Looked up from germline, CDR1 is SGHDN and CDR2 is FVKESK. The CDR3 is made up of 17 amino acids. With V trimmed by 2 bases and J by 2 bases, 11 bases remained unmatched. For the CDR3, the DNA is TGTGCCAGCAGCCAAATCGGAATCAGGGGGCTGACCTACGAGCAGTACTTC. It translates to CASSQIGIRGLTYEQYF.

The rearrangement links TRBV19 to TRBJ1-1; no clear D gene. This CDR3 region has 13 residues. V was clipped by 9 bases and J by 0 bases, with 11 bases between them. Germline values: CDR1 LNHDA, CDR2 SQIVND (reference sequence). DNA for the CDR3: TGTGCCAGCGGTCCCAGTTTGAACACTGAAGCTTTCTTT. As protein: CASGPSLNTEAFF. The entire variable domain, with the rest obtained from reference TRBV19 and TRBJ1-1, is as follows: DGGITQSPKYLFRKEGQNVTLSCEQNLNHDAMYWYRQDPGQGLRLIYYSQIVNDFQKGDIAEGYSVSREKKESFPLTVTSAQKNPTAFYLCASGPSLNTEAFFGQGTRLTVV.

The chain is built from TRBV2 and TRBJ1-2; weak D call: TRBD1 (5 bases). Trimming removed 2 bases from V and 2 bases from J, with 9 bases in between. The CDR3 sequence is 14 residues long. The germline gives CDR1 SNHLY, CDR2 FYNNEI. The CDR3 region has the DNA TGTGCCAGCAGTGAATCTTACAGGAACTATGGCTACACCTTC. The encoded protein is CASSESYRNYGYTF.

The V gene is TRBV6-1, the J gene TRBJ2-5; D is undetermined. The CDR3 covers 16 residues. V was pared by 2 bases and J by 0 bases, with 13 bases between. Per germline, CDR1 MNHNS and CDR2 SASEGT. As DNA, the CDR3 is TGTGCCAGCAGTGAAAAGAGGCGAACCTACCAAGAGACCCAGTACTTC. It encodes CASSEKRRTYQETQYF.

V is TRBV5-1 and J is TRBJ2-7; 9 bases are a match to TRBD1. J lost 6 bases, V lost 4 bases, and 8 bases had no gene match. The germline V gene has CDR1 SGHRS and CDR2 YFSETQ. The CDR3 has 14 amino acids. The CDR3 coding sequence is TGCGCCAGCAGCCGGGACAGGGAGGAGGCCGAGCAGTACTTC. Translating it yields CASSRDREEAEQYF. The full variable domain, in which reference TRBV5-1 and TRBJ2-7 provide the parts outside the CDR3, is KAGVTQTPRYLIKTRGQQVTLSCSPISGHRSVSWYQQTPGQGLQFLFEYFSETQRNKGNFPGRFSGRQFSNSRSEMNVSTLELGDSALYLCASSRDREEAEQYFGPGTRLTVT.

CDR3 DNA: TGTGCCAGCAGGGGAGCGGGTACTCCTTACGAGCAGTACTTC. The encoded protein is CASRGAGTPYEQYF. The chain employs TRBV6-1 and TRBJ2-7, with D possibly being TRBD2 (6 bases). The CDR3 spans 14 residues. Looked up from germline, CDR1 is MNHNS and CDR2 is SASEGT. Trimming shortened V by 6 bases and J by 4 bases, and 16 bases separated the two germline ends.

The chain has TRBV27 and TRBJ2-7; D is possibly TRBD1 (5 bases). CDR1 is MNHEY, CDR2 SMNVEV, per germline (reference sequence). V gave up 6 bases and J gave up 6 bases, with 12 bases separating them. This CDR3 has 12 residues. The CDR3 DNA reads TGTGCCAGCAGCTCAGGGTTCACCGAGCAGTACTTC. Its translation: CASSSGFTEQYF.

This clone appeared a single time. The chain employs TRBV5-6 and TRBJ2-2; D tentatively fits TRBD1 or TRBD2 (6 bases each). V was trimmed by 3 bases and J by 4 bases, leaving 13 bases between them. CDR3 length: 15 amino acids. The germline CDR1 and CDR2 sequences are SGHDT and YYEEEE. CDR3 loop: CASSYAGHLTGELFF. Written as DNA, the CDR3 is TGTGCCAGCAGCTACGCGGGACACCTCACCGGGGAGCTGTTTTTT.

The CDR3 reads CASSLVGGSSGNTIYF. CDR3 bases: TGTGCCAGCAGCTTGGTAGGGGGCAGTTCTGGAAACACCATATATTTT. V usage is TRBV7-9 and J usage is TRBJ1-3, with TRBD1 identical over 7 bases. The junction had 6 bases not matched to a gene; V was cut back by 3 bases and J by 1 base. The V gene's germline CDR1 is SEHNR and CDR2 FQNEAQ (reference sequence). The CDR3 has 16 amino acids.

The CDR3: CASSAPILETQYF. For the CDR3, the DNA is TGTGCCAGCAGCGCCCCGATTCTGGAGACCCAGTACTTC. The chain links TRBV9 to TRBJ2-5; D remains unclear. CDR3 size: 13 residues. V was shortened by 3 bases and J by 5 bases, with 11 bases between the two germline ends. Germline lookup yields CDR1 SGDLS and CDR2 YYNGEE.

As to this clone: Additional DNA sequences in this sample encode the identical CDR3. The genes are TRBV5-6 and TRBJ1-1, with unresolved D. Germline lookup yields CDR1 SGHDT and CDR2 YYEEEE. The ends were cut back, 0 bases at V and 5 bases at J, with 11 bases in the middle. The CDR3 consists of 14 residues. The CDR3: CASSLGVGLTEAFF. The DNA for the CDR3 is TGTGCCAGCAGCTTGGGGGTAGGGTTAACTGAAGCTTTCTTT. Looking up the rest from reference TRBV5-6 and TRBJ1-1 gives the full variable domain: DAGVTQSPTHLIKTRGQQVTLRCSPKSGHDTVSWYQQALGQGPQFIFQYYEEEERQRGNFPDRFSGHQFPNYSSELNVNALLLGDSALYLCASSLGVGLTEAFFGQGTRLTVV.

V usage is TRBV30 and J usage is TRBJ2-7; TRBD2 is a possible D gene (6 bases). The germline gives CDR1 GTSNPN, CDR2 SVGIG (reference sequence). The CDR3 has 15 amino acids. The V end was cut by 4 bases, the J end by 4 bases, with 20 bases between. CDR3: CAWIRAGPLLYEQYF. The CDR3 region has the DNA TGTGCCTGGATTCGAGCGGGTCCTCTTCTGTACGAGCAGTACTTC.